Reported below is one T cell receptor beta chain. Its antigen is still unknown. V was pared by 5 bases and J by 5 bases, with 16 bases between. The CDR3 consists of 15 residues. CDR1 LNHDA and CDR2 SQIVND come from the germline V gene (reference sequence). The data are from a study of cytomegalovirus exposure and HLA in healthy donors. At the level of the study: Researchers previously reported finding about 110 million unique TCR beta sequences from 150 million to 200 million T cells.

The PCR was carried out with 60 Vbeta primers and 13 Jbeta primers. Only in-frame clones appear in the TCRdb table, and some are missing; sequencing was by immunoSEQ multiplex PCR. Among around 130,000 clones listed, about three quarters were seen once. Findings and limits, study-wide: CMV antigen specificity was confirmed in vitro for a few CMV-associated chains. In a later analysis, a missense DCLRE1C variant was linked to TCR beta V- and J-gene trimming. By HLA locus, TCR association rates varied in a later analysis, with DRB1 showing the most and HLA-C the fewest.

The TCR comes from a woman aged 18-30 years in good health and CMV-seronegative. This sequence joins TRBV19 and TRBJ1-5, with D possibly matching TRBD1 (5 bases). Specimen: PBMCs. The CDR3 coding sequence is TGTGCCAGTAGTGCGGACATATTACCGGATCAGCCCCAGCATTTT. This gives the protein CASSADILPDQPQHF.